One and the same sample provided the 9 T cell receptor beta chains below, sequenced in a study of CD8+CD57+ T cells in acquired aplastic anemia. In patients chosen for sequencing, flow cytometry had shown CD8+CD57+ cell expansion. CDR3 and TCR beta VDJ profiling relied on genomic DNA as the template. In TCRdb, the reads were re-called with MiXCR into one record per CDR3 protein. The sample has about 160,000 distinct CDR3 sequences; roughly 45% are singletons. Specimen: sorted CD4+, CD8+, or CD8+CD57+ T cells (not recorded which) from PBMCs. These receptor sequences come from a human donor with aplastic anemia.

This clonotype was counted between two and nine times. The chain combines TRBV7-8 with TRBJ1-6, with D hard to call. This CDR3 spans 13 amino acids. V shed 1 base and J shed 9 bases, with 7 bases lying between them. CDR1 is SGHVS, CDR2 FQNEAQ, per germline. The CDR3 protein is CASSLDGVSPLHF. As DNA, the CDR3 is TGTGCCAGCAGCTTAGACGGGGTTTCACCCCTCCACTTT.

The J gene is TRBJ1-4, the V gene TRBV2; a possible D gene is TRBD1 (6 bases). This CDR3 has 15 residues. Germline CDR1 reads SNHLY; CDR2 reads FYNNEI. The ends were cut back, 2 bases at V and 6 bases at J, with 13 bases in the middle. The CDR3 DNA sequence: TGTGCCAGCAGTGAAACACAGGGTAGTTATGAAAAACTGTTTTTT. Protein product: CASSETQGSYEKLFF.

The CDR3 region has the DNA TGTGCCAGCAGCTTTTTAACCTACGAGCAGTACTTC. It encodes CASSFLTYEQYF. This chain uses TRBV7-6 with TRBJ2-7; no clear D gene. Trimming left V 3 bases short and J 2 bases short, with 5 bases between. CDR3 size: 12 residues. CDR1 and CDR2 (germline): SGHVS, FNYEAQ.

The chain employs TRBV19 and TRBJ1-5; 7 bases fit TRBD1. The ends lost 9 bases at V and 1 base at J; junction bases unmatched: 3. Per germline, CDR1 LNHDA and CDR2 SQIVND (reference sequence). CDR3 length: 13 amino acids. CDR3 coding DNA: TGTGCCAGCGGGGACAGCAGCAATCAGCCCCAGCATTTT. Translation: CASGDSSNQPQHF.

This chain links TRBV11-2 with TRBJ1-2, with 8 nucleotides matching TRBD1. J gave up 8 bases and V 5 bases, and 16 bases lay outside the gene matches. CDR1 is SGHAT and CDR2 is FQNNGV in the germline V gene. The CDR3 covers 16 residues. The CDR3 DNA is TGTGCCAGCAGCCTCAGGGGGCGAAGTGGGGCTTGGGGCTACACCTTC. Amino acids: CASSLRGRSGAWGYTF.

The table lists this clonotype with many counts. The CDR3 spells CASSSGGAGNTIYF. In DNA form, the CDR3 reads TGTGCCAGCAGCTCAGGTGGGGCTGGAAACACCATATATTTT. V is TRBV7-2 and J is TRBJ1-3, with D unclear. Germline V gene data show CDR1 as SGHTA and CDR2 as FQGNSA. Trimming took off 4 bases at V and 2 bases at J, with 9 bases between the two ends. The CDR3 totals 14 residues.

CDR3 in DNA: TGTGCCAGCAGTGTCCGGACTAGCGGGAGGGGAAACACAGATACGCAGTATTTT. Translation gives CASSVRTSGRGNTDTQYF. The rearrangement joins TRBV25-1 to TRBJ2-3, with 15 bases aligning to TRBD2. This CDR3 comprises 18 residues. V shed 4 bases and J 2 bases; nucleotides not matched to a gene: 7. Looked up from germline, CDR1 is MGHDK and CDR2 is SYGVNS.

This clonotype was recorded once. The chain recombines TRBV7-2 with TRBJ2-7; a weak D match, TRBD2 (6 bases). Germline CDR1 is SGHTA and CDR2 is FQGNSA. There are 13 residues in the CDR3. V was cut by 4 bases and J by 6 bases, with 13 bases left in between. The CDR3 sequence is CASSWGLGAEQYF. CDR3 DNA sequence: TGTGCCAGCAGCTGGGGACTTGGAGCCGAGCAGTACTTC.

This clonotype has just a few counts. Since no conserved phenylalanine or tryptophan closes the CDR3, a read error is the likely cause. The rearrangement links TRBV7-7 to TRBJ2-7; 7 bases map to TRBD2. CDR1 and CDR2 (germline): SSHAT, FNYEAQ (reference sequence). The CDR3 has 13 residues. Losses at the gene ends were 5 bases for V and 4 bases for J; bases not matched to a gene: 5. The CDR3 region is CASSQPGGYEQYL. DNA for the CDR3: TGTGCCAGCAGCCAGCCGGGAGGATACGAGCAGTACCTC.